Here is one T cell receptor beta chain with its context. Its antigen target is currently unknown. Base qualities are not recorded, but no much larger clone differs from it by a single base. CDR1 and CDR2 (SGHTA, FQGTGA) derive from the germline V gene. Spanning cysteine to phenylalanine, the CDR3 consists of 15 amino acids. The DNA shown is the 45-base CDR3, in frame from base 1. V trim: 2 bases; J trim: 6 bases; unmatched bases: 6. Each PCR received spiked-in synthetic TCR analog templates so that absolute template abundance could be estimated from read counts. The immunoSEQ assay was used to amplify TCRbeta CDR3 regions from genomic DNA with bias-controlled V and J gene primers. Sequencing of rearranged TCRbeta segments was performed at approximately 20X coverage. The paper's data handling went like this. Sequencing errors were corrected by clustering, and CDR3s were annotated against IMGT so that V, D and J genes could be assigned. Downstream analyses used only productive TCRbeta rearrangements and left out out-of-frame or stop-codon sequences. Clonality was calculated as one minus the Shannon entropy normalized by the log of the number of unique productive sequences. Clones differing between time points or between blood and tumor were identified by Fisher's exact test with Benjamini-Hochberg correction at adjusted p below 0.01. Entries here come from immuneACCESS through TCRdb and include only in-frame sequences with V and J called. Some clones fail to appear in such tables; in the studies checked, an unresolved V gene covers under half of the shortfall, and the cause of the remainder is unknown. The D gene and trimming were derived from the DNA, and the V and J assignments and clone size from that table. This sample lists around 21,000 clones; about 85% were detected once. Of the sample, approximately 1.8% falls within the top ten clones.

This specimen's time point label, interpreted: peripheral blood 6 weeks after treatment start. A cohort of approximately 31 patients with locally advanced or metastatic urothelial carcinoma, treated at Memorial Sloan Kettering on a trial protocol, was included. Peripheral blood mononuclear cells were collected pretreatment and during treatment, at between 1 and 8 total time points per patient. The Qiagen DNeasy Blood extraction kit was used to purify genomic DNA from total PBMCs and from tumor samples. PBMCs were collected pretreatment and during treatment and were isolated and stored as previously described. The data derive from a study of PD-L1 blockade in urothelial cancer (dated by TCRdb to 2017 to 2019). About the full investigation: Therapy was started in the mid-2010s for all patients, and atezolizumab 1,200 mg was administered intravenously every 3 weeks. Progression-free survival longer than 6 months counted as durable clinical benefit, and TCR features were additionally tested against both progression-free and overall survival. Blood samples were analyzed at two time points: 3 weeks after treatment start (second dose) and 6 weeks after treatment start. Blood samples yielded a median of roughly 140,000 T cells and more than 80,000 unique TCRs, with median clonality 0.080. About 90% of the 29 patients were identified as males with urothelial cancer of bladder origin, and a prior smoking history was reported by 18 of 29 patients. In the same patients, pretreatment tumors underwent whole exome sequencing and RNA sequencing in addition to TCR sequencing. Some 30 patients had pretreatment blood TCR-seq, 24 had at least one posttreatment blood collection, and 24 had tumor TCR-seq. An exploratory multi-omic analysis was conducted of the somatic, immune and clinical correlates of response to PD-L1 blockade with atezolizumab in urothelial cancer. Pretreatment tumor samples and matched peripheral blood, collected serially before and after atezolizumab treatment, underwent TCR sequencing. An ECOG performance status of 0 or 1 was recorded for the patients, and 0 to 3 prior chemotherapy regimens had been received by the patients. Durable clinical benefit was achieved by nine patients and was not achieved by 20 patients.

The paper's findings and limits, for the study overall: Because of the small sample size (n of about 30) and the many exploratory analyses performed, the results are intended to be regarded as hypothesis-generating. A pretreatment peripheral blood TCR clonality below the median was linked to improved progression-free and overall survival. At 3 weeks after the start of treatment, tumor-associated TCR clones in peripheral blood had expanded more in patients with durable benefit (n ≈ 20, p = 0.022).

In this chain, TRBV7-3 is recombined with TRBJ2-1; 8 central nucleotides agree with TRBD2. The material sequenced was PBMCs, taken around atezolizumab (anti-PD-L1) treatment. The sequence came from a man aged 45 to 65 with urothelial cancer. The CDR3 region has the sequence CASSLDGRAVNEQFF. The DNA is TGTGCCAGCAGCTTAGACGGGAGGGCGGTCAATGAGCAGTTCTTC. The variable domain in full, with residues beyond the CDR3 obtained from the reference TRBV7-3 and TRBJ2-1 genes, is GAGVSQTPSNKVTEKGKYVELRCDPISGHTALYWYRQSLGQGPEFLIYFQGTGAADDSGLPNDRFFAVRPEGSVSTLKIQRTERGDSAVYLCASSLDGRAVNEQFFGPGTRLTVL.